A single TCR beta chain is shown here with its context. Data came from immunoSEQ multiplex PCR; TCRdb stores just in-frame clones and leaves some out. The data show 30,000 to 40,000 clones, around 82% seen once. The CDR3 totals 16 residues. CDR1 MNHEY and CDR2 SMNVEV come from the germline V gene (reference sequence). After removal of 0 bases from V and 0 bases from J, the junction contained 5 bases not matched to a gene. This entry is derived from a study of blood T cell repertoires in COVID-19. Study-level information: COVID-19 samples collected from the United States, Italy and Spain covered acute and convalescent phases. T cells, B-cell-depleted T cells, or PBMCs provided the cDNA or gDNA that served as material.

The gene calls are TRBV27 and TRBJ2-7; 7 bases agree with TRBD2. Material for sequencing was peripheral blood. The TCR originated in a man between 50 and 59 years old with acute or convalescent COVID-19. In DNA, the CDR3 is TGTGCCAGCAGTTTATCCGCGGGGGAACACTCCTACGAGCAGTACTTC. Its protein is CASSLSAGEHSYEQYF.